The 21 T cell receptor beta chains below all came from one sample that was sequenced in a study of T-cell memory formation after mild COVID-19. TCRdb ran MiXCR on the 5' RACE reads and lists one entry per CDR3 protein. The repertoire consists of fewer than 700,000 distinct CDR3 sequences, with more than 15% occurring once and the leading ten covering around 11%. Sample: PBMCs or a T cell subset sorted from them (not recorded which). The origin of the receptors is an adult woman who had mild COVID-19 (a few samples of this study predate the infection). Cell type and time point are not known.

This clonotype was found a few times. The chain links TRBV12-3 or TRBV12-4 to TRBJ2-3, with D perhaps TRBD1 or TRBD2 (6 bases each). There are 11 residues in the CDR3. Deletions cut 7 bases from V and 11 bases from J, with 13 bases between. The CDR3 protein is CASKLGGVQYF. CDR3 in DNA: TGTGCCAGCAAATTGGGGGGCGTGCAGTATTTT.

The chain joins TRBV12-3 or TRBV12-4 to TRBJ2-7, with D uncertain. The CDR3 covers 16 residues. V was shortened by 1 base and J by 2 bases, with 15 bases between the two germline ends. The CDR3, as DNA: TGTGCCAGCAGTTTAGGGCTGGGCCTCTTCCCCTACGAGCAGTACTTC. Encoded protein: CASSLGLGLFPYEQYF.

A few counts support this clonotype. The V gene is TRBV29-1, the J gene TRBJ2-2, with D possibly being TRBD1 (6 bases). Germline lookup yields CDR1 SQVTM and CDR2 ANQGSEA. The germline V and J ends were trimmed by 4 bases and 0 bases, with 9 bases remaining between them. The CDR3 totals 14 residues. As DNA, the CDR3 is TGCAGCGTTGCGAGGACAGCGAACACCGGGGAGCTGTTTTTT. Translating it yields CSVARTANTGELFF.

J is TRBJ2-1 and V is TRBV6-2 or TRBV6-3; TRBD2 agrees at 7 bases. V lost 0 bases and J lost 10; bases outside the gene matches: 9. Germline-derived CDR1 and CDR2 are MNHEY and SVGEGT. The length of the CDR3 is 15 residues. CDR3 sequence: CASSYSRLAPHEQFF. DNA for the CDR3: TGTGCCAGCAGTTACTCGAGACTAGCCCCCCACGAGCAGTTCTTC.

J is TRBJ2-1 and V is TRBV6-2 or TRBV6-3; D call uncertain. Germline V CDR1 and CDR2: MNHEY, SVGEGT. The CDR3 runs 14 residues. V dropped 6 bases and J dropped 12 bases, with 21 bases sitting between them. The CDR3 sequence is CASRGLRGAEWQFF. The CDR3 bases are TGTGCCAGCAGGGGCCTCAGAGGTGCAGAATGGCAGTTCTTC.

This clonotype occurred a few times. The chain employs TRBV11-3 and TRBJ2-5, with D possibly being TRBD1 (6 bases). The germline gives CDR1 SGHNT, CDR2 YENEEA. Trimming took 4 bases from V and 7 from J, leaving 13 bases between them. CDR3 length equals 13 residues. CDR3 in DNA: TGTGCCAGCAGCTCAAGGGGGTTCGGGACCCAGTACTTC. Translating it yields CASSSRGFGTQYF.

This clonotype was observed a handful of times. The chain couples TRBV5-1 to TRBJ1-2, with D unclear. Between the trimmed V and J ends, which lost 4 bases and 3 bases, there was a span of 16 bases. The V gene's germline CDR1 is SGHRS and CDR2 YFSETQ. This CDR3 comprises 15 residues. The CDR3 spells CASSLDARSYYGYTF. CDR3 sequence (DNA): TGCGCCAGCAGCCTGGACGCGCGGTCTTACTATGGCTACACCTTC.

This clonotype showed up many times. The rearrangement links TRBV19 to TRBJ1-6; 9 nucleotides line up with TRBD1. The germline V gene has CDR1 LNHDA and CDR2 SQIVND (reference sequence). V was clipped by 7 bases and J by 9 bases; unmatched bases: 7. The CDR3 loop spans 14 amino acids. The CDR3 is CASTLGQGGSPLHF. The CDR3 DNA reads TGTGCCAGTACTTTGGGACAGGGTGGTTCACCCCTCCACTTT.

The CDR3 nucleotides are TGTGCCAGCAGTTCTAGCGGGAGCAGGTACAATGAGCAGTTCTTC. Its protein product is CASSSSGSRYNEQFF. This chain links TRBV12-3 or TRBV12-4 with TRBJ2-1, with 10 nucleotides matching TRBD2. Trimming took 4 bases from V and 4 from J; bases not matched to a gene: 4. The CDR3 runs 15 residues.

The chain couples TRBV14 to TRBJ2-2; D might be TRBD1 or TRBD2, each matching 5 bases. V lost 4 bases, J lost 5 bases, and 11 bases lay in between. Germline-derived CDR1 and CDR2 are SGHDN and FVKESK. This CDR3 contains 14 residues. CDR3: CASSPGTGTGELFF. The DNA for the CDR3 is TGTGCCAGCAGCCCGGGGACCGGGACCGGGGAGCTGTTTTTT. Complete variable domain (other parts from reference TRBV14 and TRBJ2-2): EAGVTQFPSHSVIEKGQTVTLRCDPISGHDNLYWYRRVMGKEIKFLLHFVKESKQDESGMPNNRFLAERTGGTYSTLKVQPAELEDSGVYFCASSPGTGTGELFFGEGSRLTVL.

The chain combines TRBV7-3 with TRBJ2-6, with no clear D. V gave up 8 bases and J gave up 0 bases, with 5 bases separating them. The CDR3 loop spans 13 amino acids. The germline V gene has CDR1 SGHTA and CDR2 FQGTGA. CDR3 sequence: CASRLSGANVLTF. The CDR3 nucleotides are TGTGCCAGCCGCCTCTCTGGGGCCAACGTCCTGACTTTC.

This chain connects TRBV19 to TRBJ2-1; D is uncertain. CDR1 is LNHDA and CDR2 is SQIVND in the germline V gene (reference sequence). This CDR3 has 12 amino acids. Trimming left V 6 bases short and J 7 bases short, with 10 bases between. CDR3 region: CASRDPENEQFF. CDR3 DNA sequence: TGTGCCAGTAGGGACCCCGAGAATGAGCAGTTCTTC.

This clonotype was found a few times. The rearrangement links TRBV5-1 to TRBJ2-3, with D unresolved. Germline V CDR1 and CDR2: SGHRS, YFSETQ. V dropped 7 bases and J dropped 1 base, with 19 bases sitting between them. CDR3 size: 16 residues. CDR3 DNA sequence: TGCGCCAGCTCGATGCTACCCGATTCTCGCACAGATACGCAGTATTTT. Its protein is CASSMLPDSRTDTQYF.

V is TRBV7-9 and J is TRBJ1-1; TRBD1 is a possible D gene (5 bases). The germline gives CDR1 SEHNR, CDR2 FQNEAQ (reference sequence). The germline V and J ends were trimmed by 5 bases and 2 bases, with 9 bases remaining between them. This CDR3 region has 13 residues. CDR3 protein: CASSDRLNTEAFF. The CDR3 DNA reads TGTGCCAGCAGCGACAGACTAAACACTGAAGCTTTCTTT.

With regard to this clonotype: Since no conserved phenylalanine or tryptophan closes the CDR3, a read error is the likely cause. The chain uses TRBV30 and TRBJ2-6, with D possibly TRBD1 on 6 matching bases. The CDR3 length is 15 residues. Germline values: CDR1 GTSNPN, CDR2 SVGIG (reference sequence). Trimming stripped 4 bases from V and 1 base from J, with 11 bases between. CDR3 loop: CAWNLDSSGANVLTV. CDR3 DNA sequence: TGTGCCTGGAACCTGGACAGTTCTGGGGCCAACGTCCTGACTGTC.

This clonotype was detected a few times. This rearrangement joins TRBV7-2 to TRBJ1-2; 9 bases align to TRBD1. Germline CDR1 and CDR2: SGHTA and FQGNSA. V lost 5 bases, J lost 4 bases, and 5 bases stayed unmatched. This CDR3 has 14 residues. The CDR3 DNA reads TGTGCCAGCAGCCAGGGACAGGGAGCCTATGGCTACACCTTC. Translation gives CASSQGQGAYGYTF. The full variable domain, with the rest looked up from reference TRBV7-2 and TRBJ1-2, is GAGVSQSPSNKVTEKGKDVELRCDPISGHTALYWYRQSLGQGLEFLIYFQGNSAPDKSGLPSDRFSAERTGGSVSTLTIQRTQQEDSAVYLCASSQGQGAYGYTFGSGTRLTVV.

The rearrangement joins TRBV6-5 to TRBJ2-7; the D gene is possibly TRBD1 (5 bases). This CDR3 is 14 amino acids long. Germline V gene lookup returns CDR1 MNHEY and CDR2 SVGAGI. V was cut by 5 bases and J by 3 bases, with 14 bases left in between. The CDR3 DNA follows: TGTGCCAGCAGTGACAGCCCAGTCTTCTACGAGCAGTACTTC. Translating gives CASSDSPVFYEQYF.

This CDR3 reads CASSPGRGEYNEQFF. The CDR3, as DNA: TGTGCCAGCAGCCCGGGAAGAGGAGAGTACAATGAGCAGTTCTTC. The chain combines TRBV7-9 with TRBJ2-1, with a possible D match to TRBD2 (5 bases). Germline CDR1 and CDR2: SEHNR and FQNEAQ (reference sequence). The CDR3 loop spans 15 amino acids. V lost 5 bases to trimming and J lost 4 bases, with 15 bases between them. Together with reference TRBV7-9 and TRBJ2-1, the CDR3 gives the full variable domain: DTGVSQNPRHKITKRGQNVTFRCDPISEHNRLYWYRQTLGQGPEFLTYFQNEAQLEKSRLLSDRFSAERPKGSFSTLEIQRTEQGDSAMYLCASSPGRGEYNEQFFGPGTRLTVL.

This clonotype has more than one count but fewer than ten. J is TRBJ1-1 and V is TRBV5-1; 10 bases match TRBD1. The CDR3 is 16 amino acids. Germline V lookup: CDR1 SGHRS, CDR2 YFSETQ. V shed 4 bases, J shed 3 bases, and the junction held 9 bases outside the gene matches. The CDR3 DNA is TGCGCCAGCAGCCTAACGACAGGGGGCTCGTACACTGAAGCTTTCTTT. Translating it yields CASSLTTGGSYTEAFF.

The rearrangement joins TRBV27 to TRBJ1-1; D unresolved. V was shortened by 1 base and J by 1 base, with 13 bases between the two germline ends. The CDR3 is 16 residues long. The germline CDR1 and CDR2 sequences are MNHEY and SMNVEV (reference sequence). CDR3 amino acids: CASSLYSGPGNTEAFF. Here the CDR3 DNA reads TGTGCCAGCAGTTTATATTCTGGGCCTGGGAACACTGAAGCTTTCTTT.

CDR3 nucleotides: TGTGCCAGCAGCTTAGACGGGCAAACAGGGGCCGCTTTCTTT. This sequence encodes CASSLDGQTGAAFF. The V and J genes are TRBV7-9 and TRBJ1-1, with 7 bases lining up with TRBD1. The J segment lost 11 bases and the V segment lost 1 base, leaving 10 bases of the junction unmatched. The CDR3 runs to 14 residues. The germline CDR1 and CDR2 sequences are SEHNR and FQNEAQ (reference sequence).